This entry features one T cell receptor beta chain sequence. Its antigen remains unidentified. CDR1 is MNHEY and CDR2 is SMNVEV in the germline V gene (reference sequence). The V end was cut by 1 base, the J end by 11 bases, with 18 bases between. The CDR3 covers 14 residues. The sample is drawn from a study of OX40 agonist ivuxolimab in advanced cancers. Study-level background: Earlier anti-PD-1, anti-PD-L1 or anti-CTLA-4 therapy was permitted; over 35% had received some. Study-wide results and caveats: Mean expanded clone counts were higher in CD8+ than CD4+ T cells.

Libraries were prepared by immunoSEQ multiplex PCR; TCRdb keeps only in-frame clonotypes and omits some of them. The table has just under 75,000 clones, 80% to 95% seen once. Systemic immunosuppression or autoimmune disease history was grounds to exclude patients. This chain links TRBV27 with TRBJ2-7; the D gene could be TRBD1 or TRBD2 (5 bases each). The TCR originated in an adult with an advanced solid tumor such as melanoma, head and neck, liver or kidney cancer. This specimen was CD4+ or CD8+ T cells sorted from blood, taken in a trial of the OX40 agonist ivuxolimab. The chain's CDR3 is CASSLLSDGTSKYF. Written as DNA, the CDR3 is TGTGCCAGCAGTTTATTATCGGACGGGACGAGCAAGTACTTC.